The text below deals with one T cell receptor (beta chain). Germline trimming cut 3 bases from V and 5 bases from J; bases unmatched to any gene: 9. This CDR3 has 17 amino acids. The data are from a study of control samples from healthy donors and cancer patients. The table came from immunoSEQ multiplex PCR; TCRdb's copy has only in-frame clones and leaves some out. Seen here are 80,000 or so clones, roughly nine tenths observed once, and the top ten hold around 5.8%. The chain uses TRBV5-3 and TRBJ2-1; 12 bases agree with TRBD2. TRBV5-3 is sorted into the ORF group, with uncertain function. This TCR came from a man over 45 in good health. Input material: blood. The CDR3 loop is CARSSTYWTSGDNEQFF. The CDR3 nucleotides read TGTGCCAGAAGCTCCACTTACTGGACTAGCGGGGACAATGAGCAGTTCTTC.